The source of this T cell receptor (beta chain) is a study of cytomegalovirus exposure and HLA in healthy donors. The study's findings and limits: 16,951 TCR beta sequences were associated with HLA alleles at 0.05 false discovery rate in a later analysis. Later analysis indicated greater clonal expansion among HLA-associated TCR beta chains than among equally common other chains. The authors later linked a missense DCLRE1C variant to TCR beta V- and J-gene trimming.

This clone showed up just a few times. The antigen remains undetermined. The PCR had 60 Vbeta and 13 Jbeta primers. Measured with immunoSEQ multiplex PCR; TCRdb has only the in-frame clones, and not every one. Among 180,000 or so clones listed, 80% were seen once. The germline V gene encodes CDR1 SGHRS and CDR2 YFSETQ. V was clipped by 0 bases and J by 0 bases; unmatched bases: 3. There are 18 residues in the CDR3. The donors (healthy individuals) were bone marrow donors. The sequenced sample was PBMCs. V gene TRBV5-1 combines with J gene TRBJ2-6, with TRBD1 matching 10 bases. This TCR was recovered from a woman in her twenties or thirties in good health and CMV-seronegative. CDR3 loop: CASSLVRTGGSGANVLTF. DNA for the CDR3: TGCGCCAGCAGCTTGGTCCGGACAGGGGGCTCTGGGGCCAACGTCCTGACTTTC.